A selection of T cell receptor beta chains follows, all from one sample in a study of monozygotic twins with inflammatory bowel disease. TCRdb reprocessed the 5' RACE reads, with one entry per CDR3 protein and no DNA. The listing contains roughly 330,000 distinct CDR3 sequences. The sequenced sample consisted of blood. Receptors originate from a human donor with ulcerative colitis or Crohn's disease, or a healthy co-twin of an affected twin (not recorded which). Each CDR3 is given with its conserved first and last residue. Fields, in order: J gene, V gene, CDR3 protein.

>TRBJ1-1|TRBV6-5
CASSYMRSGVNTEAFF
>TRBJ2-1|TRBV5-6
CASSLTGGLYNEQFF
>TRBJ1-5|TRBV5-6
CASSLASDQPQHF
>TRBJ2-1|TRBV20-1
CSARAGLASSYNEQFF
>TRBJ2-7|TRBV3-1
CASSQDPHSYEQYF
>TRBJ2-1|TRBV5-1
CASSSGLLENEQFF
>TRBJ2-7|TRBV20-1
CSASGVPEQYF
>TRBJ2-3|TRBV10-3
CAIRGGGDTQYF
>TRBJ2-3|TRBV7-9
CASSTYSSTADTQYF
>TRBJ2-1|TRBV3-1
CASSQGDSGKQFF
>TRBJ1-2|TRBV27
CASRRDRGPSEHTF
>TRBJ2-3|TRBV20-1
CSAGLRDTQYF
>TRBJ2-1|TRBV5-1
CASSLKPVSYNEQFF
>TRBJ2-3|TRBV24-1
CATSDLGTPQPPDTQYF
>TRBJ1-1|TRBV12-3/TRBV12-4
CASSQNRATMNTEAFF
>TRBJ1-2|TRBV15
CATSRPWGEHYGYTF
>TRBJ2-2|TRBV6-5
CASSYSTAKTGELFF
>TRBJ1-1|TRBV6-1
CASSEKRTGEAFF
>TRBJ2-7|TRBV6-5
CASSYESSGGREQYF
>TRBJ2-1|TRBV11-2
CASSRLGGQFF
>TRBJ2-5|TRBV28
CATQTGREQETQYF
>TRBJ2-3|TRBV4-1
CASSRIEGSSTDTQYF
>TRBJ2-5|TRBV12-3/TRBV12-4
CASNLGGRQETQYF
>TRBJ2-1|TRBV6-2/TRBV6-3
CASSYNGTGGTRRNEQFF
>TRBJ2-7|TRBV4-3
CASSQDLGGPYEQYF
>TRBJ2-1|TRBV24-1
CATSDWGQGVEQFF
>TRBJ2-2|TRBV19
CAATGRAGELFF
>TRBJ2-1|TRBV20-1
CSASSSGGWYNEQFF
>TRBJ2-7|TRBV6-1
CASRPSGRLSSYEQYF